These T cell receptor beta chains were read from a single sample in a study of tumor-infiltrating lymphocytes in primary liver carcinoma. MiXCR was run by TCRdb on the multiplex PCR reads, yielding one entry per CDR3 protein. The sample includes approximately 210,000 distinct CDR3 sequences, about 61% of them seen just once. The sample consisted of peripheral blood. These receptors were collected from a woman aged 55 to 70 with primary liver carcinoma and hepatitis B virus infection. CDR3s include the opening cysteine and the closing phenylalanine or tryptophan. D genes are given only for firm matches.

d_call: TRBD2; v_call: TRBV11-2; cdr3_aa: CASSPRLARSSYEQYF
d_call: TRBD1; v_call: TRBV14; cdr3_aa: CASSKVHDRGYEQYF
d_call: TRBD2; v_call: TRBV6-2/TRBV6-3; cdr3_aa: CASSYSATSGIYNEQFF
d_call: .; v_call: TRBV7-9; cdr3_aa: CASSSYGGPDIQYF
d_call: TRBD2; v_call: TRBV5-1; cdr3_aa: CASSLDATSGRDTQYF
d_call: TRBD1; v_call: TRBV14; cdr3_aa: CASSQKTPGTGVDYEQYF
d_call: .; v_call: TRBV11-2; cdr3_aa: CGSSPVGEKAGLYNERFF
d_call: TRBD2; v_call: TRBV30; cdr3_aa: CAWRLAGERYQETQYF
d_call: .; v_call: TRBV7-9; cdr3_aa: CASSLARERGDYEQYF
d_call: .; v_call: TRBV11-2; cdr3_aa: CASSLVGAVAHNEQLF
d_call: TRBD1; v_call: TRBV11-2; cdr3_aa: CDSGLGQVGKETQYF
d_call: .; v_call: TRBV6-5; cdr3_aa: CAGSWQGDTGAFF
d_call: TRBD2; v_call: TRBV5-1; cdr3_aa: CASSFSGSRNEQFF
d_call: .; v_call: TRBV11-2; cdr3_aa: CAGSLGGEVEQFF
d_call: TRBD1; v_call: TRBV10-3; cdr3_aa: CAIGESSTGVPYNEQFF
d_call: .; v_call: TRBV7-9; cdr3_aa: CASSREGAPLHF
d_call: .; v_call: TRBV5-1; cdr3_aa: CVSSGDRHNKQFF
d_call: .; v_call: TRBV6-1; cdr3_aa: CASRQDRTGTDTQYF
d_call: .; v_call: TRBV12-5; cdr3_aa: CASSPETANTEAFF
d_call: TRBD2; v_call: TRBV4-1; cdr3_aa: CASNLLPGGVDTQYF
d_call: TRBD1; v_call: TRBV28; cdr3_aa: CASSWTGLNTEAFF
d_call: .; v_call: TRBV6-5; cdr3_aa: CASSYGVSNTEAFF
d_call: .; v_call: TRBV7-8; cdr3_aa: CASSLVLGLAYEQYF
d_call: TRBD1; v_call: TRBV11-2; cdr3_aa: CANSLGQGVFNEQFF
d_call: TRBD1; v_call: TRBV6-2/TRBV6-3; cdr3_aa: CTSSPTPTGGYEQYF
d_call: .; v_call: TRBV12-3/TRBV12-4; cdr3_aa: CASSSLGHDEKLFF
d_call: .; v_call: TRBV6-5; cdr3_aa: CASSKSTMLANNIQYF
d_call: .; v_call: TRBV6-6; cdr3_aa: CASTGFGRFKSGNTIYF
d_call: .; v_call: TRBV30; cdr3_aa: CAWNWTRGELFF
d_call: .; v_call: TRBV20-1; cdr3_aa: CSARDLCRGNQPQHF
d_call: TRBD2; v_call: TRBV5-1; cdr3_aa: CASSLAVGSGRAYNEHFF
d_call: .; v_call: TRBV10-2; cdr3_aa: CASSESRRYEQYF
d_call: .; v_call: TRBV6-1; cdr3_aa: CASRASYYEQYF
d_call: .; v_call: TRBV11-2; cdr3_aa: CVNSLLAGQGEQYF